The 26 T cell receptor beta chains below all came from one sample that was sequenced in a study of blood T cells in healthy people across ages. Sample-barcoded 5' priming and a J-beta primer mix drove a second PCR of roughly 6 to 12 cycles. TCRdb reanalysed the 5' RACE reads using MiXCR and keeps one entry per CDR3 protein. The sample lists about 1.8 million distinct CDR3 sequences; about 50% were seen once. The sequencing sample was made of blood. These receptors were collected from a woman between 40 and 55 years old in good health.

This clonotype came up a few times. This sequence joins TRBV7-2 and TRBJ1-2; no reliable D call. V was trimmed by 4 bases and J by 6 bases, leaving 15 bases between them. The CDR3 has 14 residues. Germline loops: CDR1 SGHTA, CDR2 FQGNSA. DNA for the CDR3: TGTGCCAGCAGCTCCCCCCCCGGTTTAGATGGCTACACCTTC. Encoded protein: CASSSPPGLDGYTF.

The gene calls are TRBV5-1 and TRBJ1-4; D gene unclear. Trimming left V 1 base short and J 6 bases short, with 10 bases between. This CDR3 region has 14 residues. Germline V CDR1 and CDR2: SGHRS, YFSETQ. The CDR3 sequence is CASSLSGIDEKLFF. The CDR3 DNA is TGCGCCAGCAGCTTGTCCGGGATCGATGAAAAACTGTTTTTT.

CDR3 bases: TGTGCCAGCAGCTTCCAGGGACAGGGACCTGATGGCTACACCTTC. Residues: CASSFQGQGPDGYTF. V and J are TRBV27 and TRBJ1-2, with 9 bases identical to TRBD1. Germline V CDR1 and CDR2: MNHEY, SMNVEV (reference sequence). The J segment lost 6 bases and the V segment lost 6 bases, leaving 11 bases of the junction unmatched. There are 15 residues in the CDR3.

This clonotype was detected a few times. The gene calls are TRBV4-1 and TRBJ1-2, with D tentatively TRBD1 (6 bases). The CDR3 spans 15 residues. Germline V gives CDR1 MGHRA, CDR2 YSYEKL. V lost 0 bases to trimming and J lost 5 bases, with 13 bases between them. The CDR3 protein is CASSQDPGDFYGYTF. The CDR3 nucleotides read TGCGCCAGCAGCCAAGACCCAGGGGACTTTTATGGCTACACCTTC.

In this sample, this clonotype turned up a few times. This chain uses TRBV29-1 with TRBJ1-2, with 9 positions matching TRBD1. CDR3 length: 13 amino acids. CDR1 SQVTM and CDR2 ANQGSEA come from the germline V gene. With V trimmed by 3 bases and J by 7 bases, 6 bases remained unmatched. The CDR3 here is CSVDNRGHGGYTF. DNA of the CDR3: TGCAGCGTTGATAACAGGGGGCACGGTGGCTACACCTTC.

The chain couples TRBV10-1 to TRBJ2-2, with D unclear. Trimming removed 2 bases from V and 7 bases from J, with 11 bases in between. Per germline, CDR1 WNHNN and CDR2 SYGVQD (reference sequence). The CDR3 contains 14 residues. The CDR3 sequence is CASSERVSGGELFF. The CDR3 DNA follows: TGCGCCAGCAGTGAGAGGGTCTCTGGCGGGGAGCTGTTTTTT.

CDR3 region: CASSPVSVGGTDTQYF. CDR3 bases: TGTGCCAGCAGCCCCGTATCTGTGGGGGGAACAGATACGCAGTATTTT. The genes are TRBV6-5 and TRBJ2-3; D is perhaps TRBD2 (6 bases). The CDR3 is 16 residues long. Germline values: CDR1 MNHEY, CDR2 SVGAGI. The ends were cut back, 6 bases at V and 3 bases at J, with 19 bases in the middle.

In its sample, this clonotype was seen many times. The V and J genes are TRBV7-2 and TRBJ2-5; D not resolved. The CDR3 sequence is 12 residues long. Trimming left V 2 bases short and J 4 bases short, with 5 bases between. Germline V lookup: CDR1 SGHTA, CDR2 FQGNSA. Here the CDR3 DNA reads TGTGCCAGCAGCTTATTCCCAGAGACCCAGTACTTC. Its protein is CASSLFPETQYF.

The CDR3 here is CASSSQPSYEQYF. The DNA of the CDR3 is TGTGCCAGCAGTAGTCAGCCATCCTACGAGCAGTACTTC. The rearrangement joins TRBV6-6 to TRBJ2-7; D ambiguous. V lost 5 bases and J 1 base, leaving 9 bases between the germline ends. The CDR3 has 13 amino acids. CDR1 and CDR2 (germline): MNHNY, SVGAGI (reference sequence).

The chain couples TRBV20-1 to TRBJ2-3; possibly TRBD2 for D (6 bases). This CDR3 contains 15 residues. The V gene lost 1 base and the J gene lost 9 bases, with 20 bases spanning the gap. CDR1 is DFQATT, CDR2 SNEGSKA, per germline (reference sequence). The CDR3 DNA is TGCAGTGCTAGAGTCCGGGCTAGCGTGGATTTCACGCAGTATTTT. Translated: CSARVRASVDFTQYF.

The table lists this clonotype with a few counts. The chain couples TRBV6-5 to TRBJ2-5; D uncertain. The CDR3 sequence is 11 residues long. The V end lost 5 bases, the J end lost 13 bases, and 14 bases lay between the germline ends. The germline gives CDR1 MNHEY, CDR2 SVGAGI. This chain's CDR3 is CASSQDGHSYF. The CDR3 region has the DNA TGTGCCAGCAGTCAGGACGGTCACTCGTACTTC.

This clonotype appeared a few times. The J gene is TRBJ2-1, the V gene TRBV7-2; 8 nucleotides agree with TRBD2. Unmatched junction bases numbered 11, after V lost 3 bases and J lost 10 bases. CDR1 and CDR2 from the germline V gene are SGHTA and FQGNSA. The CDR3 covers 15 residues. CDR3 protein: CASSLSRGGLGEQFF. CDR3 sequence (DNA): TGTGCCAGCAGCTTGAGCCGGGGGGGCCTGGGAGAGCAGTTCTTC.

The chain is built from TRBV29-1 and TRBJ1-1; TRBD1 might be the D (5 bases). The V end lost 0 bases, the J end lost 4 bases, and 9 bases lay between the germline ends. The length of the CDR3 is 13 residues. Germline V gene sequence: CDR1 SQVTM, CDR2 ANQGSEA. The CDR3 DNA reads TGCAGCGTTGAAGAGGGGGTAGGCACTGAAGCTTTCTTT. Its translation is CSVEEGVGTEAFF.

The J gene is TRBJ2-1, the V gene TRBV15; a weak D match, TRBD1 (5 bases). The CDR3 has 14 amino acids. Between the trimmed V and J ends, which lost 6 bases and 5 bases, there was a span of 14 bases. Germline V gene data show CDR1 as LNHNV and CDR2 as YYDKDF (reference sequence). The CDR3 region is CATRPVGANNEQFF. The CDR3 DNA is TGTGCCACCAGACCCGTTGGGGCAAACAATGAGCAGTTCTTC.

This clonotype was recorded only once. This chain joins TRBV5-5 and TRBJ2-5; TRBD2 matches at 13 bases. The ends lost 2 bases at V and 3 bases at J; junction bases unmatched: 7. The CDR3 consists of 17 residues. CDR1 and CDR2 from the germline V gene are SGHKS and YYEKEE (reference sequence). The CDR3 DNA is TGTGCCAGCAGCTTAACCTCCGGGACTAGCGGGGAAGAGACCCAGTACTTC. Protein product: CASSLTSGTSGEETQYF.

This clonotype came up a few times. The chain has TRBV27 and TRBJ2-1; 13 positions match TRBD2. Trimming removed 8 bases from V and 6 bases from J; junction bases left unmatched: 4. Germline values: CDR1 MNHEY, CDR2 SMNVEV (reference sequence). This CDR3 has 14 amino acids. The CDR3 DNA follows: TGTGCCAGCGCGGGGACTAGCGGGATCAATGAGCAGTTCTTC. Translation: CASAGTSGINEQFF.

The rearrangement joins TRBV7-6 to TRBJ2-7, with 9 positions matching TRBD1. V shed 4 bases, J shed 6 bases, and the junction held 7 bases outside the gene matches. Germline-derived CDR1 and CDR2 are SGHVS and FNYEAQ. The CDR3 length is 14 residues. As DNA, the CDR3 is TGTGCCAGCAGCTCAAGACAGGGGGGTTCCGAGCAGTACTTC. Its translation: CASSSRQGGSEQYF.

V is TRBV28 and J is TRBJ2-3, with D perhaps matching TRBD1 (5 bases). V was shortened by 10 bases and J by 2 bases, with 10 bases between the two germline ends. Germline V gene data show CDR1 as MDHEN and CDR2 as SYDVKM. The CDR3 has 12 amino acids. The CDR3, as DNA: TGTGCCACTCGACAGACCACAGATACGCAGTATTTT. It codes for CATRQTTDTQYF.

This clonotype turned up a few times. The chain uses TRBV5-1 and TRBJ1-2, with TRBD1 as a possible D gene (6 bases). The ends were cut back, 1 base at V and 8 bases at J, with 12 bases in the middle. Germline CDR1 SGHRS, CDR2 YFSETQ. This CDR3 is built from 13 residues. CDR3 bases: TGCGCCAGCAGCTTGAGGCAGGGGATAGGCTACACCTTC. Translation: CASSLRQGIGYTF.

The CDR3 DNA reads TGTGCCACCCTGCAGGAAGGTGGAACTAATGAAAAACTGTTTTTT. This translates into CATLQEGGTNEKLFF. This sequence joins TRBV15 and TRBJ1-4; D unresolved. The germline V gene has CDR1 LNHNV and CDR2 YYDKDF (reference sequence). V lost 8 bases and J 1 base, leaving 14 bases between the germline ends. The CDR3 totals 15 residues.

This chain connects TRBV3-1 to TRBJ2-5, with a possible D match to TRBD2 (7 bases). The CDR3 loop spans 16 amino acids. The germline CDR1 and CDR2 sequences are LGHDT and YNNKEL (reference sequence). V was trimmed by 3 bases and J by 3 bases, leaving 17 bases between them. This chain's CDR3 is CASSHGGAGKKETQYF. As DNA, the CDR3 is TGTGCCAGCAGCCATGGGGGGGCCGGAAAGAAAGAGACCCAGTACTTC.

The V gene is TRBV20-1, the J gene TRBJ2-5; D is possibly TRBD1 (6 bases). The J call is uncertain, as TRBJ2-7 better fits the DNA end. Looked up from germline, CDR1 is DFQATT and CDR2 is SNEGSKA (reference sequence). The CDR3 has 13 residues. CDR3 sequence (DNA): TGCAGTGCTCCCGGACAGACTAACTACGAGCAGTACTTC. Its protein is CSAPGQTNYEQYF.

In DNA, the CDR3 is TGTGCCAGCAGTTGGGATTCGGGGACAGGGGATTACAATGAGCAGTACTTC. Translating gives CASSWDSGTGDYNEQYF. The chain recombines TRBV11-1 with TRBJ2-5, with TRBD1 identical over 10 bases. The CDR3 contains 17 residues. CDR1 is SGHAT, CDR2 FQDESV, per germline (reference sequence). The J segment lost 11 bases and the V segment lost 6 bases, leaving 21 bases of the junction unmatched.

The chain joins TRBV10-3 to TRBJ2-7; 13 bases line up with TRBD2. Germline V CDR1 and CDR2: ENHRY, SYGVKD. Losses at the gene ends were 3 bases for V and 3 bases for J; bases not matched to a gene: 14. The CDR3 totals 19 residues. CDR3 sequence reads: CAISEPLTSGGLGRYEQYF. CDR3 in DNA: TGTGCCATCAGTGAACCCCTGACTAGCGGGGGGCTCGGTCGCTACGAGCAGTACTTC.

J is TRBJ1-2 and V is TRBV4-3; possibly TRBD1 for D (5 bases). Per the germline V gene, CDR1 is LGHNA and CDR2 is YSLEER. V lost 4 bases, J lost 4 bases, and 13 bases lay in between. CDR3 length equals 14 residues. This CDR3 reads CASSRGAGSYGYTF. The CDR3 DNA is TGCGCCAGCAGCCGTGGTGCAGGGTCCTATGGCTACACCTTC.

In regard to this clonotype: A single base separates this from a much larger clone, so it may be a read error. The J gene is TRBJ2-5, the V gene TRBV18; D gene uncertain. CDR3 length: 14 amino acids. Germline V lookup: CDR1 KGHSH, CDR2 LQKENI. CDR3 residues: CASSPPSTQGTQYF. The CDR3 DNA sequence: TGTGCCAGCTCACCACCGTCCACCCAAGGGACCCAGTACTTC.